This T cell receptor beta chain was documented in a study of patients and donors after allogeneic stem cell transplantation. Germline V lookup: CDR1 SGHNT, CDR2 YYREEE (reference sequence). V was clipped by 9 bases and J by 4 bases; unmatched bases: 6. The CDR3 extends over 12 amino acids. MiXCR was run by TCRdb on the RT-PCR reads, yielding one entry per CDR3 protein. The sample holds about a million distinct CDR3 sequences, over 15% seen once. Only a few counts were recorded for this clonotype. The sequence came from a human donor who was either an allogeneic HSCT recipient or a stem cell or donor lymphocyte infusion donor (not recorded which). It is not recorded whose cells these are; they may come from a transplant donor. The specimen sequenced was blood, either unsorted or a sorted T cell fraction (not recorded which). V gene TRBV5-4 combines with J gene TRBJ1-1; 7 positions match TRBD1. CDR3 nucleotide sequence: TGTGCCACCATCTCAGGGGGCACTGAAGCTTTCTTT. Translation gives CATISGGTEAFF.